This TCR beta chain is from a study of CD8+CD57+ T cells in acquired aplastic anemia. As for the study in general: Mean DNA quantity obtained from sorted CD4+ and CD8+ cells was about 3.2 ug. The study obtained about 10 million reads on average for CD4+ cells from healthy donors.

With respect to this clonotype: Its antigen is currently unknown.

The template for TCR beta VDJ and CDR3 sequence profiling was genomic DNA. TCRdb reanalysed the reads using MiXCR and keeps one entry per CDR3 protein. The sample yields some 410,000 distinct CDR3 sequences, 55% to 70% seen once. Findings of the study overall: Patients shared 25 to 35 CD8+ CDR3 sequences with controls.

The CDR3 runs 14 residues. The germline V and J ends were trimmed by 3 bases and 4 bases, with 10 bases remaining between them. The sample consisted of sorted CD4+, CD8+, or CD8+CD57+ T cells (not recorded which) from PBMCs. V is TRBV12-3 or TRBV12-4 and J is TRBJ1-3, with D possibly being TRBD1 (6 bases). The clonotype was recovered from a human donor in good health, serving as a control. The CDR3 DNA is TGTGCCAGCAGTTTGGACAGTGGGGGAAACACCATATATTTT. As protein: CASSLDSGGNTIYF.